The subject of this entry is one T cell receptor (beta chain). Per germline, CDR1 SNHLY and CDR2 FYNNEI. Losses at the gene ends were 6 bases for V and 4 bases for J; bases not matched to a gene: 3. The CDR3 length is 13 residues. Original data processing: Scientists estimated how many nucleated cells there were by amplifying reference gene primers. Profiled with immunoSEQ multiplex PCR; TCRdb holds only in-frame clones, not every one. That table supplies the V and J calls and clone size; D and trimming were determined from the DNA. In the table there are approximately 120,000 clones, about 86% of which are singletons. This record belongs to a study of blood T cell repertoires in COVID-19. For the study at large: T cells, B-cell-depleted T cells, or PBMCs provided the cDNA or gDNA that served as material.

The sequencing input was peripheral blood. V and J are TRBV2 and TRBJ2-5; the match to TRBD1 covers 9 bases. This clonotype was obtained from a woman aged 50 to 65 with acute or convalescent COVID-19. CDR3 sequence reads: CASRGQGIETQYF. Here the CDR3 DNA reads TGTGCCAGCAGGGGACAGGGAATAGAGACCCAGTACTTC.